This is a list of T cell receptor beta chains from one sample in a study of chemoradiotherapy in HPV16-positive cancers. Here immunoSEQ multiplex PCR was the method, and the copy in TCRdb shows in-frame clones only, minus some. The table has over 30,000 clones, about 82% seen once. Sample: blood, taken from a patient who underwent chemoradiotherapy. The origin of the receptors is a human donor with HPV-associated anogenital cancer. The CDR3 runs from the conserved cysteine through the conserved F or W. Each record gives: V gene, D gene, clone size, J gene, CDR3 DNA, CDR3 protein. A D gene is named only where the DNA matches it firmly. Clone size appears in some rows only: once, few, many, or a class for an expanded clone.

TRBV7-3,-,-,TRBJ1-3,TGTGCCAGCAGCTTACAGGGAGGAAACACCATATATTTT,CASSLQGGNTIYF
TRBV7-2,-,-,TRBJ2-1,TGTGCCAGCAGCTTAGCCCGGGACAATGAGCAGTTCTTC,CASSLARDNEQFF
TRBV7-8,TRBD1,-,TRBJ2-7,TGTGCCAGCAGCTTAGGCAGGGGGCCCTACGAGCAGTACTTC,CASSLGRGPYEQYF
TRBV5-6,TRBD2,-,TRBJ2-3,TGTGCCAGCAGCTTGGTATTAGCGGGGGGGCCAAACCCTGCAGATACGCAGTATTTT,CASSLVLAGGPNPADTQYF
TRBV27,-,-,TRBJ2-3,TGTGCCAGCAGTCTAGAGTGGGGGAGGGGGACAGATACGCAGTATTTT,CASSLEWGRGTDTQYF
TRBV6-1,-,-,TRBJ2-1,TGTGCCAGCAGTTCGGGACAAAACAATGAGCAGTTCTTC,CASSSGQNNEQFF
TRBV5-4,-,-,TRBJ1-4,TGTGCCAGCAGTCGTGGACAGAGCGGGGAAAAACTGTTTTTT,CASSRGQSGEKLFF
TRBV7-2,-,-,TRBJ1-1,TGTGCCAGCAGCTTAGCGGGGACACAGGGCACTGAAGCTTTCTTT,CASSLAGTQGTEAFF
TRBV6-1,-,-,TRBJ2-5,TGTGCCAGCAGTGAAGCAGGAGGGTTTCAAGAGACCCAGTACTTC,CASSEAGGFQETQYF
TRBV5-6,-,-,TRBJ2-3,TGTGCCAGCAGCTTGACCGACCGGGACACAGATACGCAGTATTTT,CASSLTDRDTDTQYF
TRBV19,-,-,TRBJ1-5,TGTGCCAGTGTAAGTAAGAGGGGACAGCCCCAGCATTTT,CASVSKRGQPQHF
TRBV10-3,TRBD1,-,TRBJ2-1,TGTGCCATCAGAGGGACCGGGACAGGCAACAATGAGCAGTTCTTC,CAIRGTGTGNNEQFF
TRBV2,-,-,TRBJ2-1,TGTGCCAGCAAGGGACCTGGGGGCGATATAGGGTTCTTC,CASKGPGGDIGFF
TRBV25-1,-,few,TRBJ1-2,TGTGCCAGCAGTGAACCGGGACGGGCTGTCTATGGCTACACCTTC,CASSEPGRAVYGYTF
TRBV30,TRBD1,-,TRBJ1-5,TGTGCCTGGAGTGCGACAGGGGGCAATCAGCCCCAGCATTTT,CAWSATGGNQPQHF
TRBV7-2,-,-,TRBJ2-5,TGTGCCAGCAGCTTAGCGGTTTTAGGACAAGAGACCCAGTACTTC,CASSLAVLGQETQYF
TRBV27,TRBD1,-,TRBJ1-5,TGTGCCAGCAGTCTAGACAGGGGTGGCAATCAGCCCCAGCATTTT,CASSLDRGGNQPQHF
TRBV10-3,-,-,TRBJ1-3,TGTGCCATCGGCCCTGGGGCGGCTGGAAACACCATATATTTT,CAIGPGAAGNTIYF
TRBV5-1,-,-,TRBJ2-1,TGCGCCAGCAGCCCCGGGACCGATTTTAATGAGCAGTTCTTC,CASSPGTDFNEQFF
TRBV4-1,TRBD1,-,TRBJ1-5,TGCGCCAGCAGCCAAACGGACAGGGGGAGTCAGCCCCAGCATTTT,CASSQTDRGSQPQHF
TRBV11-1,-,-,TRBJ1-6,TGTGCCAGCAGCTTATCGGGCAGGGCCCATTCACCCCTCCACTTT,CASSLSGRAHSPLHF
TRBV30,TRBD2,-,TRBJ2-1,TGTGCCTGGAGTTCCCGCTATGCGGGGGGCCATTACAATGAGCAGTTCTTC,CAWSSRYAGGHYNEQFF
TRBV11-2,TRBD1,-,TRBJ1-1,TGTGCCAGCAGCCAACGGGACAGGGAAGAAGCTTTCTTT,CASSQRDREEAFF
TRBV6-1,TRBD1,-,TRBJ1-2,TGTGCCAGCAGTGGGGGGACAGGGGGGAACTATGGCTACACCTTC,CASSGGTGGNYGYTF
TRBV5-1,-,-,TRBJ2-2,TGCGCCAGCAGCGGTAGCCTTACTAACACCGGGGAGCTGTTTTTT,CASSGSLTNTGELFF
TRBV19,-,-,TRBJ2-7,TGTGCCAGTAGTATAGAGACTGGGACCTCCTACGAGCAGTACTTC,CASSIETGTSYEQYF
TRBV5-5,-,-,TRBJ1-2,TGTGCCTCAAGGGGCTTAGGGTATGGCTACACCTTC,CASRGLGYGYTF
TRBV4-3,-,-,TRBJ2-6,TGCGCCAGCAGCCGCGAAGGGGGAACATCTGGGGCCAACGTCCTGACTTTC,CASSREGGTSGANVLTF
TRBV30,TRBD1,few,TRBJ2-7,TGTGCCTGGAGTGCGCAGGGACAGTACGAGCAGTACTTC,CAWSAQGQYEQYF
TRBV7-9,-,-,TRBJ1-1,TGTGCCACCGGGGGCAGGGACGACACTGAAGCTTTCTTT,CATGGRDDTEAFF
TRBV29-1,TRBD2,-,TRBJ2-1,TGCAGCGTACGCGAGGCGGGGGGGATCAATGAGCAGTTCTTC,CSVREAGGINEQFF
TRBV11-3,TRBD2,-,TRBJ2-1,TGTGCCAGCAGCTTAGGAAGGACTAGCGGGGGGTTCAATGAGCAGTTCTTC,CASSLGRTSGGFNEQFF
TRBV15,-,-,TRBJ2-7,TGTGCCACCAGCAGAGGCGGACTAAAAACCTACGAGCAGTACTTC,CATSRGGLKTYEQYF
TRBV30,-,-,TRBJ1-2,TGTGCCTGGAGTGTACGGCGGGGTGGCTACACCTTC,CAWSVRRGGYTF
TRBV10-2,-,-,TRBJ2-1,TGCGCCAGCAACGAACAGGCAGGGTACAATGAGCAGTTCTTC,CASNEQAGYNEQFF
TRBV5-1,-,few,TRBJ1-5,TGCGCCAGCAGCTTGGGTTGGGGAGGAGATAGCAATCAGCCCCAGCATTTT,CASSLGWGGDSNQPQHF
TRBV25-1,-,-,TRBJ2-1,TGTGCCAGCAGTGAGACGGAAGTAGACAATGAGCAGTTCTTC,CASSETEVDNEQFF
TRBV2,TRBD1,-,TRBJ1-1,TGTGCCAGCAACATACAGGGGGGGAACACTGAAGCTTTCTTT,CASNIQGGNTEAFF
TRBV6-5,TRBD1,few,TRBJ1-2,TGTGCCAGCAGTTACATTAAACAGGGGTCCTATGGCTACACCTTC,CASSYIKQGSYGYTF
TRBV11-2,TRBD1,-,TRBJ1-1,TGTGCCAGCAGCTCAAGGACAGGTAACACTGAAGCTTTCTTT,CASSSRTGNTEAFF
TRBV19,-,-,TRBJ2-1,TGTGCCAGTAGTATTAGGGGGGGGTCTGTTGGGAATGAGCAGTTCTTC,CASSIRGGSVGNEQFF
TRBV18,-,-,TRBJ2-7,TGTGCCAGCTCACCAGCCCAGGGATCCCACGAGCAGTACTTC,CASSPAQGSHEQYF
TRBV11-2,TRBD2,-,TRBJ2-3,TGTGCCAGCAGGTTGGGGGGGAGGGGCACAGATACGCAGTATTTT,CASRLGGRGTDTQYF
TRBV4-1,TRBD1,-,TRBJ1-2,TGCGCCAGCAGCCAAGAGGGACAGGGGGATAACTATGGCTACACCTTC,CASSQEGQGDNYGYTF
TRBV20-1,-,-,TRBJ2-7,TGCAGTGCTAGAGACGGCGAGCAGTACTTC,CSARDGEQYF